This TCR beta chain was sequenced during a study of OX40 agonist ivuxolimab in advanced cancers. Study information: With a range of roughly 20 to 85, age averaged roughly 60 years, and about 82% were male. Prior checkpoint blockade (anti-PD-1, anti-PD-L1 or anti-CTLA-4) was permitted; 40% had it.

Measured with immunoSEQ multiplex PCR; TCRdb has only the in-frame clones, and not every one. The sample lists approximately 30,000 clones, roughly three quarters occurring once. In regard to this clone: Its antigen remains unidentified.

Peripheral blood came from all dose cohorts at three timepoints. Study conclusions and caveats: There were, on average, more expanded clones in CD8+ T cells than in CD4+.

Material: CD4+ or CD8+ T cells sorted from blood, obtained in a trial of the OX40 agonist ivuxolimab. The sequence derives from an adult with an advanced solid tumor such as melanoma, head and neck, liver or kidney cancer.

The CDR3 reads CASSTRPGPVSYEQYF. In DNA, the CDR3 is TGTGCCAGCAGCACGAGACCGGGACCTGTGTCCTACGAGCAGTACTTC. J is TRBJ2-7 and V is TRBV6-6; the D call may be TRBD1 or TRBD2 (5 bases each). Trimming stripped 6 bases from V and 1 base from J, with 19 bases between. The germline gives CDR1 MNHNY, CDR2 SVGAGI (reference sequence). This CDR3 is built from 16 residues.